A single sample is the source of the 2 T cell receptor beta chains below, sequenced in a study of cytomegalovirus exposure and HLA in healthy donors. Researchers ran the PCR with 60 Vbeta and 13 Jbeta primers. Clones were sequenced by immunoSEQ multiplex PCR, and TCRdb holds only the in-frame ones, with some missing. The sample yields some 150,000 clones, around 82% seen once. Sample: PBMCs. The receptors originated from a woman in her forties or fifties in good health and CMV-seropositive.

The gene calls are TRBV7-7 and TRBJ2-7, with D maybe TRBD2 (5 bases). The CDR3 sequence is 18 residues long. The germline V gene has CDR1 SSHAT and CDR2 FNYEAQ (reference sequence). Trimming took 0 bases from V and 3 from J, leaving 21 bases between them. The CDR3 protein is CASSLAPTKLDGFYEQYF. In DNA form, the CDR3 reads TGTGCCAGCAGCTTAGCGCCGACAAAACTAGATGGGTTCTACGAGCAGTACTTC.

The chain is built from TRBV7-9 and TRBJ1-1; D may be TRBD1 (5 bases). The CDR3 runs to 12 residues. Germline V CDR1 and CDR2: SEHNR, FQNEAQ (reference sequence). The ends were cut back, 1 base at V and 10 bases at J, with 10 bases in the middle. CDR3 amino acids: CASSLGGDVAFF. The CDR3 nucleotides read TGTGCCAGCAGCTTAGGGGGCGATGTAGCTTTCTTT.